This T cell receptor beta chain was recovered during a study of blood T cells in healthy people across ages. The authors ran a second PCR of 7 to 11 cycles using a sample-barcoded 5' primer and a J-beta primer mix. TCRdb independently ran MiXCR on the 5' RACE reads; one entry per CDR3 protein. The sample lists 800,000 or so distinct CDR3 sequences; about 46% were seen once. This CDR3 has 15 amino acids. The trim removed 7 bases at V and 7 bases at J, leaving 13 bases unmatched. CDR1 and CDR2 from the germline V gene are MNHNY and SVGAGI (reference sequence). Russia was home to the donors, healthy Caucasian individuals aged roughly 6 to 95.

The chain joins TRBV6-6 to TRBJ2-1; 7 positions agree with TRBD2. The sample was blood. This sequence originates from an older man in good health. DNA for the CDR3: TGTGCCAGCAACGACCTATCGGGGGGAAGAAATGAGCAGTTCTTC. This sequence encodes CASNDLSGGRNEQFF.